This entry lists 13 T cell receptor beta chains sequenced from one sample in a study of T cell changes during pregnancy in multiple sclerosis. Libraries were prepared by immunoSEQ multiplex PCR; TCRdb keeps only in-frame clonotypes and omits some of them. Here the sample spans 70,000 to 80,000 clones, more than 90% being singletons. The sample was peripheral blood, taken after pregnancy. These receptors came from a female donor in good health, enrolled as a control in a pregnancy study.

This sequence joins TRBV29-1 and TRBJ2-7; no firm D call. Germline lookup yields CDR1 SQVTM and CDR2 ANQGSEA. The CDR3 totals 15 residues. V lost 4 bases, J lost 6 bases, and 22 bases lay in between. In nucleotides, the CDR3 is TGCAGCGTTGGACCCCCAAGAGGCCCCCCCAGCGAGCAGTACTTC. Protein product: CSVGPPRGPPSEQYF.

This clone was found once. This chain links TRBV7-3 with TRBJ2-3; weak D call: TRBD2 (5 bases). Trimming took 4 bases from V and 1 from J, leaving 9 bases between them. The CDR3 contains 14 residues. The V gene's germline CDR1 is SGHTA and CDR2 FQGTGA. CDR3 in amino acids: CASSSLGGTDTQYF. For the CDR3, the DNA is TGTGCCAGCAGCTCGCTCGGGGGCACAGATACGCAGTATTTT.

The genes are TRBV7-2 and TRBJ2-5; weak D call: TRBD2 (5 bases). The CDR3 has 15 amino acids. Trimming removed 5 bases from V and 0 bases from J, with 13 bases in between. CDR1 is SGHTA, CDR2 FQGNSA, per germline. In DNA, the CDR3 is TGTGCCAGCAGCCGAAGGACTTCATACCAAGAGACCCAGTACTTC. It translates to CASSRRTSYQETQYF.

The chain carries TRBV28 and TRBJ2-1; D is uncertain. Per the germline V gene, CDR1 is MDHEN and CDR2 is SYDVKM. The CDR3 consists of 12 residues. V shed 2 bases and J shed 7 bases, with 6 bases lying between them. CDR3 DNA: TGTGCCAGCAGTTTAAAGAGAAATGAGCAGTTCTTC. Protein: CASSLKRNEQFF.

This chain joins TRBV27 and TRBJ1-2; 11 bases line up with TRBD1. V dropped 3 bases and J dropped 6; count of bases not matched to a gene: 3. CDR3 size: 14 residues. Germline V lookup: CDR1 MNHEY, CDR2 SMNVEV (reference sequence). CDR3 bases: TGTGCCAGCAGTTTCGGGACAGGGGGGAATGGCTACACCTTC. The encoded protein is CASSFGTGGNGYTF.

The chain employs TRBV19 and TRBJ1-1; a possible D gene is TRBD1 (5 bases). The germline V gene has CDR1 LNHDA and CDR2 SQIVND (reference sequence). This CDR3 is built from 13 residues. V dropped 5 bases and J dropped 3 bases, with 10 bases sitting between them. CDR3 nucleotide sequence: TGTGCCAGTAGTTCACGCAGGGACACTGAAGCTTTCTTT. It translates to CASSSRRDTEAFF.

The genes are TRBV4-1 and TRBJ1-3; no reliable D call. Trimming took 1 base from V and 0 from J, leaving 7 bases between them. CDR1 is MGHRA and CDR2 is YSYEKL in the germline V gene. CDR3 length equals 15 residues. CDR3 coding DNA: TGCGCCAGCAGCCAAGGACGGAGCTCTGGAAACACCATATATTTT. Protein sequence: CASSQGRSSGNTIYF.

The chain carries TRBV6-5 and TRBJ1-4, with unresolved D. V was pared by 2 bases and J by 5 bases, with 9 bases between. This CDR3 contains 14 residues. CDR1 MNHEY and CDR2 SVGAGI come from the germline V gene. The CDR3 bases are TGTGCCAGCAGTTACAGAGGGTCGAATGAAAAACTGTTTTTT. Translating gives CASSYRGSNEKLFF.

The V gene is TRBV28, the J gene TRBJ1-2; 9 bases match TRBD1. CDR1 is MDHEN, CDR2 SYDVKM, per germline. The CDR3 loop spans 15 amino acids. V lost 6 bases, J lost 3 bases, and 8 bases stayed unmatched. The CDR3 protein is CASSSGTGTYYGYTF. CDR3 nucleotides: TGTGCCAGCAGCTCCGGGACAGGGACCTACTATGGCTACACCTTC.

The chain has TRBV28 and TRBJ1-2; 9 nucleotides align to TRBD1. Germline CDR1 is MDHEN and CDR2 is SYDVKM. CDR3 length equals 12 residues. The J segment lost 6 bases and the V segment lost 5 bases, leaving 1 base of the junction unmatched. CDR3 sequence (DNA): TGTGCCAGCAGTAGGGACAGGGATGGCTACACCTTC. Its protein product is CASSRDRDGYTF.

This clone has a single count. The genes are TRBV15 and TRBJ1-5; 11 bases align to TRBD1. The CDR3 has 15 amino acids. V gave up 3 bases and J gave up 6 bases; unmatched junction bases: 4. Germline V lookup: CDR1 LNHNV, CDR2 YYDKDF (reference sequence). Here the CDR3 DNA reads TGTGCCACCAGCAGGGGACAGGGGGTTCCTCAGCCCCAGCATTTT. This sequence encodes CATSRGQGVPQPQHF.

The rearrangement joins TRBV5-1 to TRBJ1-6; D not resolved. CDR1 and CDR2 (germline): SGHRS, YFSETQ. This CDR3 is built from 15 residues. The ends were cut back, 0 bases at V and 6 bases at J, with 10 bases in the middle. The CDR3 protein is CASSLEPEVNSPLHF. For the CDR3, the DNA is TGCGCCAGCAGCTTGGAGCCTGAGGTTAATTCACCCCTCCACTTT.

This chain connects TRBV7-2 to TRBJ2-2; 7 bases fit TRBD1. Trimming cost V 5 bases and J 6 bases; bases outside gene matches: 9. Per germline, CDR1 SGHTA and CDR2 FQGNSA. This CDR3 has 15 amino acids. The CDR3 coding sequence is TGTGCCAGCAGCGCACACCTCCAGGGGGCCGGGGAGCTGTTTTTT. The encoded protein is CASSAHLQGAGELFF.